Reported below is one T cell receptor beta chain. The trim removed 6 bases at V and 2 bases at J, leaving 8 bases unmatched. This CDR3 has 16 residues. CDR1 and CDR2 (germline): SGHAT, FQNNGV. These data are taken from a study of cytomegalovirus exposure and HLA in healthy donors. The PCR made use of 60 Vbeta and 13 Jbeta primers. Repertoires were generated with immunoSEQ multiplex PCR, while TCRdb's copy carries only in-frame clones and drops some. Of about 140,000 clones in the sample, roughly 80% were seen once. This chain links TRBV11-2 with TRBJ2-5, with TRBD2 identical over 11 bases. The TCR was taken from a middle-aged man in good health and CMV-seropositive. Sequencing was done on a sample of PBMCs. As DNA, the CDR3 is TGTGCCAGCAGGGTGTGGCTAGCGGGAGGACAAGAGACCCAGTACTTC. This codes for CASRVWLAGGQETQYF.